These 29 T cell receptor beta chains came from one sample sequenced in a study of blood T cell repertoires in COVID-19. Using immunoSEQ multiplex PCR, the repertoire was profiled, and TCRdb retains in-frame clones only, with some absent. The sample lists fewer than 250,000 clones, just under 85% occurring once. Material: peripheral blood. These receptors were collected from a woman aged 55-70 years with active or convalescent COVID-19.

This CDR3 reads CKGGADYGYTF. As DNA, the CDR3 is TGTAAAGGGGGGGCGGACTATGGCTACACCTTC. The J gene is TRBJ1-2, the V gene TRBV30; perhaps TRBD1 as D (6 bases). CDR1 GTSNPN and CDR2 SVGIG come from the germline V gene (reference sequence). CDR3 length: 11 amino acids.

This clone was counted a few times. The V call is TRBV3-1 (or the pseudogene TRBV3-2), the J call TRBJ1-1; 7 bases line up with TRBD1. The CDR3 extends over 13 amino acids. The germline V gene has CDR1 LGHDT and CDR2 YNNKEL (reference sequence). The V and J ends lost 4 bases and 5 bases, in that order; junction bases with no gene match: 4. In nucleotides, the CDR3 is TGTGCCAGCAGCCCAGGGGGGAGGACTGAAGCTTTCTTT. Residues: CASSPGGRTEAFF.

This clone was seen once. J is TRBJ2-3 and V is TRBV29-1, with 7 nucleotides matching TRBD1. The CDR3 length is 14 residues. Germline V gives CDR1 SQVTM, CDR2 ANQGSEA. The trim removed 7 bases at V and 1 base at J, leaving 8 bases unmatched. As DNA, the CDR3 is TGCAGCGCGAGTACAGGGGTGGGCACAGATACGCAGTATTTT. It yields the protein CSASTGVGTDTQYF.

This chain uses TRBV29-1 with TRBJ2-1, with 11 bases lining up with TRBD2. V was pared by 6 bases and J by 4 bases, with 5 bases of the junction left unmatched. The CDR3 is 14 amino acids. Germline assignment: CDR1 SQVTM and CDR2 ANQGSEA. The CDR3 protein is CSVRLAGPYNEQFF. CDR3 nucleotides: TGCAGCGTGAGACTAGCGGGGCCATACAATGAGCAGTTCTTC.

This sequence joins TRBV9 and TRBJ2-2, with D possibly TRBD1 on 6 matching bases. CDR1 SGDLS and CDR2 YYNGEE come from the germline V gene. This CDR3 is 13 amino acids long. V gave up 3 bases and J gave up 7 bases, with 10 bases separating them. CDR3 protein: CASSADRIGELFF. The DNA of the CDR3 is TGTGCCAGCAGCGCCGACAGGATCGGGGAGCTGTTTTTT.

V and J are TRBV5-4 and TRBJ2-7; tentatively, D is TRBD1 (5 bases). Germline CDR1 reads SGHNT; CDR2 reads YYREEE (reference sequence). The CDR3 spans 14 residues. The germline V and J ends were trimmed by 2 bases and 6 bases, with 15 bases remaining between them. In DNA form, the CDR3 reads TGTGCCAGCAGCTTCGGTCCAGGGTCAGGCGAGCAGTACGTC. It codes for CASSFGPGSGEQYV.

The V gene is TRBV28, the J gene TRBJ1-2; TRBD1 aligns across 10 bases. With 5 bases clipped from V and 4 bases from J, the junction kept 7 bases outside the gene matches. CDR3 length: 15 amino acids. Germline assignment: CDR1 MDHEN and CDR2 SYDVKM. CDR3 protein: CASSGTGANFYGYTF. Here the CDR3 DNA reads TGTGCCAGCAGTGGGACAGGGGCGAACTTCTATGGCTACACCTTC.

CDR3 protein: CASSVGGGDTEAFF. For the CDR3, the DNA is TGTGCCAGCAGCGTAGGAGGGGGGGACACTGAAGCTTTCTTT. V gene TRBV9 combines with J gene TRBJ1-1; TRBD1 might be the D (6 bases). Deletions cut 0 bases from V and 3 bases from J, with 9 bases between. CDR3 length equals 14 residues. Germline V CDR1 and CDR2: SGDLS, YYNGEE.

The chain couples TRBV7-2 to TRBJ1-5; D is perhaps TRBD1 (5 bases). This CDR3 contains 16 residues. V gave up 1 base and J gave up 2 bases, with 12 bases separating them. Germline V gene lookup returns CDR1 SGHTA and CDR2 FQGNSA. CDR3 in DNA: TGTGCCAGCAGCTTAGATGTATCAGGGCGCAATCAGCCCCAGCATTTT. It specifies CASSLDVSGRNQPQHF.

This CDR3 reads CASSLRYMGQYF. In DNA form, the CDR3 reads TGTGCCAGCAGCTTGAGGTACATGGGGCAGTACTTC. The V call is TRBV7-8, the J call TRBJ2-7, with unresolved D. Germline CDR1 is SGHVS and CDR2 is FQNEAQ. This CDR3 region has 12 residues. V was clipped by 3 bases and J by 9 bases, with 12 bases between them.

CDR3 loop: CASSDGTSVRQETQYF. The DNA of the CDR3 is TGTGCCAGCAGCGACGGGACTAGCGTAAGACAAGAGACCCAGTACTTC. V and J are TRBV5-4 and TRBJ2-5, with 10 bases identical to TRBD2. V lost 4 bases to trimming and J lost 2 bases; unmatched junction nucleotides: 8. CDR1 is SGHNT and CDR2 is YYREEE in the germline V gene (reference sequence). This CDR3 has 16 residues.

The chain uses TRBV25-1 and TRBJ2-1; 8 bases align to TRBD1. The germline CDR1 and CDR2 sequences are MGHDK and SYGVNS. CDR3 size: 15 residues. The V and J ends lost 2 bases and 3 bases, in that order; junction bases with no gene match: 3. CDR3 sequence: CASSEQGARYNEQFF. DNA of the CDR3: TGTGCCAGCAGTGAACAGGGGGCCCGCTACAATGAGCAGTTCTTC.

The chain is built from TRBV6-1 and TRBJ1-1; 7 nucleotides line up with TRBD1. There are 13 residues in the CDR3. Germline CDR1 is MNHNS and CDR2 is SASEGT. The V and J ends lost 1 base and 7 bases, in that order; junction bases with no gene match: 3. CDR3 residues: CASSEGDSREAFF. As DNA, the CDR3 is TGTGCCAGCAGTGAAGGGGACAGCCGTGAAGCTTTCTTT.

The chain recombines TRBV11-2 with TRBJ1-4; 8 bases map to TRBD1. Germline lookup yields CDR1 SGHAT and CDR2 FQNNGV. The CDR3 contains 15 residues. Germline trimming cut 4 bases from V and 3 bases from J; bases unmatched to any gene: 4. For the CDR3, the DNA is TGTGCCAGCAGCTCCTGGACAGGGCCTAATGAAAAACTGTTTTTT. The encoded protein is CASSSWTGPNEKLFF.

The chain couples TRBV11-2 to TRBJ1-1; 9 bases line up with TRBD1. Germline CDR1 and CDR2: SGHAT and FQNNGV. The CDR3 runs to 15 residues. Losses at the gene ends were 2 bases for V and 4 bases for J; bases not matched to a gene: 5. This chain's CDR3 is CASSLSRDRVTEAFF. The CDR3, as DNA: TGTGCCAGCAGCTTATCTAGGGACAGGGTCACTGAAGCTTTCTTT.

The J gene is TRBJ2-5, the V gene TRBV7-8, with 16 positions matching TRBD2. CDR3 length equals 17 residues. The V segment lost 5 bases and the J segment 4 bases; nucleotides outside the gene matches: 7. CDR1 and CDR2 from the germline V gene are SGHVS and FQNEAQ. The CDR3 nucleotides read TGTGCCAGCAGCCAGGACGGGACTAGCGGGGGGGGAGAGACCCAGTACTTC. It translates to CASSQDGTSGGGETQYF.

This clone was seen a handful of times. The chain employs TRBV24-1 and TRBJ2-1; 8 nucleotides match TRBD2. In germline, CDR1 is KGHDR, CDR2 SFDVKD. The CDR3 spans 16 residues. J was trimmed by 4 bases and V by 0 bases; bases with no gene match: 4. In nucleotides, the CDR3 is TGTGCCACCAGTGATTTGAATAGCGGGGTGTACAATGAGCAGTTCTTC. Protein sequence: CATSDLNSGVYNEQFF.

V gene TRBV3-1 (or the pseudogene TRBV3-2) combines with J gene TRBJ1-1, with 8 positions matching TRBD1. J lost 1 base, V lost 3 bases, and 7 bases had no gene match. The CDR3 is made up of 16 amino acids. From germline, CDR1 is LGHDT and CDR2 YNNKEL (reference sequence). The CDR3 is CASSQAWDRPNTEAFF. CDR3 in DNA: TGTGCCAGCAGCCAGGCTTGGGACAGGCCGAACACTGAAGCTTTCTTT.

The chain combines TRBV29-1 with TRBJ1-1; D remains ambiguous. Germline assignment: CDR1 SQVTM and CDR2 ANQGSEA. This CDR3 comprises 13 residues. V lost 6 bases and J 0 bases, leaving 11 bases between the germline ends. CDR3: CSVQAGVNTEAFF. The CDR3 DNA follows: TGCAGCGTCCAAGCGGGAGTGAACACTGAAGCTTTCTTT.

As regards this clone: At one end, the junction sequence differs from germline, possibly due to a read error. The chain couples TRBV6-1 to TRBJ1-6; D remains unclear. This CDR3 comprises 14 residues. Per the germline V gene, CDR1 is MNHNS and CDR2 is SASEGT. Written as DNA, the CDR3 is TGTGCCAGCAGTGAAGGATCCTCTAATACACCCCTCCACTTT. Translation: CASSEGSSNTPLHF.

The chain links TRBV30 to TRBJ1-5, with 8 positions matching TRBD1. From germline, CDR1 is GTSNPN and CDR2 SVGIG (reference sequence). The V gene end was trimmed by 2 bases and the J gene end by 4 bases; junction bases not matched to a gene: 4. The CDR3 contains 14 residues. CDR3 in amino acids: CAWSRTGFNQPQHF. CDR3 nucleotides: TGTGCCTGGAGTCGGACAGGGTTTAATCAGCCCCAGCATTTT.

CDR3 in amino acids: CASSVGTSGAGYNEQFF. The CDR3 DNA follows: TGTGCCAGCTCAGTAGGGACTAGCGGGGCAGGATACAATGAGCAGTTCTTC. The chain employs TRBV18 and TRBJ2-1, with TRBD2 matching over 13 bases. From germline, CDR1 is KGHSH and CDR2 LQKENI. The CDR3 has 17 amino acids. V lost 5 bases, J lost 4 bases, and 8 bases stayed unmatched.

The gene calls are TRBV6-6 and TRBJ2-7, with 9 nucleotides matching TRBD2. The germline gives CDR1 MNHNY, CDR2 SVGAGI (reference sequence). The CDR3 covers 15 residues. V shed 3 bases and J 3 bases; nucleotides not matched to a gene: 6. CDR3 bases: TGTGCCAGCAGTTATGGGCGGGAGGGGTACTACGAGCAGTACTTC. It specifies CASSYGREGYYEQYF.

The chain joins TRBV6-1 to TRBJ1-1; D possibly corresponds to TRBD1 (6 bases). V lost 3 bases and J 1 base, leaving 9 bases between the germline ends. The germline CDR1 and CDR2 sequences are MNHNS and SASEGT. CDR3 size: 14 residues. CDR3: CASSEDRQNTEAFF. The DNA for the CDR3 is TGTGCCAGCAGTGAGGACAGACAGAACACTGAAGCTTTCTTT.

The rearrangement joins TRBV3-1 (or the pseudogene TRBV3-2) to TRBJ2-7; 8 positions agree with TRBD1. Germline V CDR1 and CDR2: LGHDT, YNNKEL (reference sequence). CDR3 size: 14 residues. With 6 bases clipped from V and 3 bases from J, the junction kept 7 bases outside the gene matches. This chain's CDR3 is CASRVGQGDYEQYF. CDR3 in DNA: TGTGCCAGCAGGGTCGGACAGGGAGACTACGAGCAGTACTTC.

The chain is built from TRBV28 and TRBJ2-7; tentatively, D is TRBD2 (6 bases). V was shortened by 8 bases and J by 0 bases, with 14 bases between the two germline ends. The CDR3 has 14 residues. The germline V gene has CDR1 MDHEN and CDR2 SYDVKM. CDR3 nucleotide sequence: TGTGCCAGCCACGGAGGGACCGCCTCCTACGAGCAGTACGTC. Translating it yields CASHGGTASYEQYV.

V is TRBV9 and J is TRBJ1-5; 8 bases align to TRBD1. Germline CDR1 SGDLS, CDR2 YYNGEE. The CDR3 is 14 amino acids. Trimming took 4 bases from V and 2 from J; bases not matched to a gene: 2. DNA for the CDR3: TGTGCCAGCAGCCCGACAGGGGGCAATCAGCCCCAGCATTTT. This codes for CASSPTGGNQPQHF.

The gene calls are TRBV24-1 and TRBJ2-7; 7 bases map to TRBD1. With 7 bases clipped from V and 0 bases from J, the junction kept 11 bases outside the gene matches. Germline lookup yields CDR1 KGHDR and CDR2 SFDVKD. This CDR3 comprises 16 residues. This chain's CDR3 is CATRLATGNHSYEQYV. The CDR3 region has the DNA TGTGCCACCAGACTCGCGACAGGGAACCACTCCTACGAGCAGTACGTC.

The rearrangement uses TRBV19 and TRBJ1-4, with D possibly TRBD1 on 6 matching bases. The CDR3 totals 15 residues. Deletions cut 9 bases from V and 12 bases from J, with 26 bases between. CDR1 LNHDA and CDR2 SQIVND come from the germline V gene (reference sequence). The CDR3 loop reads CARLTDSTSPGELFF. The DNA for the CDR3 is TGTGCCAGACTCACGGACAGCACCAGTCCAGGGGAACTGTTTTTT. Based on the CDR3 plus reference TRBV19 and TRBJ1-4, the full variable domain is DGGITQSPKYLFRKEGQNVTLSCEQNLNHDAMYWYRQDPGQGLRLIYYSQIVNDFQKGDIAEGYSVSREKKESFPLTVTSAQKNPTAFYLCARLTDSTSPGELFFGSGTQLSVL.